These 20 T cell receptor beta chains originate from one sample sequenced in a study of CD8+ T cells in alopecia areata. Treatment given: oral pan-JAK inhibitor, 5-10 mg twice daily. cDNA prepared by RNA extraction and subsequent reverse transcription served as the template for sequencing. Sequenced by immunoSEQ multiplex PCR; TCRdb stores in-frame clones only, minus some. The sample consists of around 160,000 clones, approximately 60% of them appearing once. The sequencing here drew on CD4+ T cells sorted from blood, taken at week 24, from a patient treated with tofacitinib. These receptors came from a human donor with alopecia areata.

The rearrangement uses TRBV5-1 and TRBJ2-1; D unresolved. CDR1 SGHRS and CDR2 YFSETQ come from the germline V gene. V lost 0 bases, J lost 0 bases, and 10 bases lay in between. The CDR3 consists of 16 residues. DNA of the CDR3: TGCGCCAGCAGCTTGGCCGGTATGGGCTCCTACAATGAGCAGTTCTTC. Translated: CASSLAGMGSYNEQFF. Drawing the rest from reference TRBV5-1 and TRBJ2-1, the complete variable domain is KAGVTQTPRYLIKTRGQQVTLSCSPISGHRSVSWYQQTPGQGLQFLFEYFSETQRNKGNFPGRFSGRQFSNSRSEMNVSTLELGDSALYLCASSLAGMGSYNEQFFGPGTRLTVL.

This clone was observed a few times. The J gene is TRBJ1-4, the V gene TRBV30, with 8 positions matching TRBD1. V shed 2 bases, J shed 9 bases, and the junction held 11 bases outside the gene matches. Germline CDR1 reads GTSNPN; CDR2 reads SVGIG (reference sequence). This CDR3 is 15 amino acids long. In nucleotides, the CDR3 is TGTGCCTGGAGTCCCGGAGGGGACAGGCCCAAAAAACTGTTTTTT. It translates to CAWSPGGDRPKKLFF.

CDR3 region: CASSQDGAGLREQYF. In DNA form, the CDR3 reads TGTGCCAGCAGCCAAGATGGCGCGGGGCTTCGAGAGCAGTACTTC. The gene calls are TRBV14 and TRBJ2-7; maybe TRBD2 (6 bases). The germline V gene encodes CDR1 SGHDN and CDR2 FVKESK. The CDR3 consists of 15 residues. V lost 0 bases, J lost 7 bases, and 16 bases lay in between.

As regards this clone: Compared with germline, one end of the junction differs, possibly owing to a read error. V is TRBV5-1 and J is TRBJ2-7; 9 bases are a match to TRBD1. CDR1 SGHRS and CDR2 YFSETQ come from the germline V gene. The CDR3 is 13 residues long. The CDR3 DNA follows: TGCGCCGGCAGCGCGGGACAGGGCTACGAGCAGTACTTC. This sequence encodes CAGSAGQGYEQYF.

CDR3 nucleotide sequence: TGTGCCAGAGGACAGAATCAAGCTTTCTTT. Protein: CARGQNQAFF. The rearrangement joins TRBV19 to TRBJ1-1; D perhaps matches TRBD1 (6 bases). Germline CDR1 is LNHDA and CDR2 is SQIVND (reference sequence). The CDR3 loop spans 10 amino acids. The ends were cut back, 9 bases at V and 9 bases at J, with 11 bases in the middle.

The chain couples TRBV30 to TRBJ1-2; D possibly corresponds to TRBD1 (5 bases). V gave up 2 bases and J gave up 2 bases, with 21 bases separating them. Germline values: CDR1 GTSNPN, CDR2 SVGIG (reference sequence). The CDR3 is 17 amino acids. The CDR3 DNA is TGTGCCTGGAGTCGGGGGGATTACCAGACAGTGAACTATGGCTACACCTTC. Its translation is CAWSRGDYQTVNYGYTF.

This clone has only a few counts. The CDR3 region is CSGLKNTEAFF. CDR3 bases: TGCAGTGGCCTCAAGAACACTGAAGCTTTCTTT. V and J are TRBV20-1 and TRBJ1-1, with D unresolved. The ends were cut back, 7 bases at V and 1 base at J, with 7 bases in the middle. Germline V lookup: CDR1 DFQATT, CDR2 SNEGSKA (reference sequence). This CDR3 is built from 11 residues.

J is TRBJ2-7 and V is TRBV5-1, with 7 bases lining up with TRBD1. CDR3 size: 13 residues. Germline assignment: CDR1 SGHRS and CDR2 YFSETQ. V shed 4 bases, J shed 3 bases, and the junction held 4 bases outside the gene matches. The CDR3 sequence: CASSLWTGYEQYF. CDR3 bases: TGCGCCAGCAGCCTCTGGACAGGCTACGAGCAGTACTTC.

This rearrangement joins TRBV5-6 to TRBJ1-2; 7 bases are a match to TRBD1. In germline, CDR1 is SGHDT, CDR2 YYEEEE. The CDR3 length is 12 residues. J was trimmed by 7 bases and V by 4 bases; bases with no gene match: 4. The CDR3 DNA follows: TGTGCCAGCAGCAAAACAGGGGCTGGCTACACCTTC. This gives the protein CASSKTGAGYTF.

V is TRBV29-1 and J is TRBJ1-4, with 7 bases aligning to TRBD1. This CDR3 comprises 13 residues. Germline loops: CDR1 SQVTM, CDR2 ANQGSEA. V shed 7 bases and J 6 bases; nucleotides not matched to a gene: 8. CDR3 sequence reads: CSAKDRSYEKLFF. CDR3 DNA sequence: TGCAGCGCAAAGGACAGGAGCTATGAAAAACTGTTTTTT.

The CDR3 nucleotides read TGTGCCATCAGACCACAGACAGTCAATAATTCACCCCTCCACTTT. This sequence encodes CAIRPQTVNNSPLHF. The chain employs TRBV10-3 and TRBJ1-6, with TRBD1 as a possible D gene (5 bases). The V end lost 6 bases, the J end lost 5 bases, and 14 bases lay between the germline ends. CDR3 length equals 15 residues. The germline gives CDR1 ENHRY, CDR2 SYGVKD.

The CDR3, as DNA: TGCGCCAGCAGAGTGAGACCGGACAGGGGGCGCGAGACCCAGTACTTC. Its protein product is CASRVRPDRGRETQYF. V gene TRBV5-1 combines with J gene TRBJ2-5; 11 nucleotides match TRBD1. Trimming cost V 5 bases and J 5 bases; bases outside gene matches: 11. The CDR3 is 16 residues long. Germline CDR1 SGHRS, CDR2 YFSETQ.

This clone was observed a handful of times. J is TRBJ2-3 and V is TRBV5-1; D remains ambiguous. V lost 0 bases and J 3 bases, leaving 20 bases between the germline ends. The CDR3 contains 18 residues. The V gene's germline CDR1 is SGHRS and CDR2 YFSETQ. CDR3 sequence reads: CASSLAGLPSRWTDTQYF. CDR3 nucleotides: TGCGCCAGCAGCTTGGCCGGTTTACCCAGCAGGTGGACAGATACGCAGTATTTT.

Points on this clone: The identical CDR3 is also encoded by other nucleotide sequences in the sample. CDR3 in amino acids: CSVRGMNTEAFF. The DNA of the CDR3 is TGCAGCGTCCGCGGAATGAACACTGAAGCTTTCTTT. The rearrangement links TRBV29-1 to TRBJ1-1; the D is unclear. Germline CDR1 reads SQVTM; CDR2 reads ANQGSEA. V lost 6 bases to trimming and J lost 0 bases, with 8 bases between them. The CDR3 covers 12 residues. The full variable domain, completed using reference TRBV29-1 and TRBJ1-1, is SAVISQKPSRDICQRGTSLTIQCQVDSQVTMMFWYRQQPGQSLTLIATANQGSEATYESGFVIDKFPISRPNLTFSTLTVSNMSPEDSSIYLCSVRGMNTEAFFGQGTRLTVV.

V gene TRBV11-2 combines with J gene TRBJ1-4; D is unresolved. The CDR3 extends over 14 amino acids. Germline V gives CDR1 SGHAT, CDR2 FQNNGV. With 6 bases removed from V and 0 bases from J, the gap between germline ends came to 8 bases. CDR3 region: CASSWSATNEKLFF. The CDR3 bases are TGTGCCAGCAGTTGGTCCGCAACTAATGAAAAACTGTTTTTT.

A word on this clone: The sample carries other DNA sequences with the same CDR3. The chain links TRBV6-5 to TRBJ2-3; TRBD1 aligns across 7 bases. Germline assignment: CDR1 MNHEY and CDR2 SVGAGI. The CDR3 contains 13 residues. Trimming cost V 6 bases and J 3 bases; bases outside gene matches: 3. In DNA, the CDR3 is TGTGCCAGCAGACGACAGGGAACAGATACGCAGTATTTT. Amino acid sequence: CASRRQGTDTQYF.

The chain couples TRBV30 to TRBJ2-5, with 10 bases aligning to TRBD1. Trimming at V came to 1 base and at J to 5 bases, leaving 7 bases not matched to a gene. Per germline, CDR1 GTSNPN and CDR2 SVGIG (reference sequence). The length of the CDR3 is 15 residues. The CDR3 reads CAWSAGTGALETQYF. The DNA for the CDR3 is TGTGCCTGGAGTGCGGGGACAGGGGCTTTGGAGACCCAGTACTTC.

The chain uses TRBV12-5 and TRBJ2-6; 9 bases line up with TRBD1. The CDR3 has 13 residues. The V gene's germline CDR1 is LGHNT and CDR2 FRNRAP. V dropped 4 bases and J dropped 10; count of bases not matched to a gene: 2. The DNA of the CDR3 is TGTGCTAGTGGTTGGGACAGGGTAAACGTCCTGACTTTC. Its translation: CASGWDRVNVLTF.

The chain combines TRBV29-1 with TRBJ1-2; TRBD1 matches 7 bases. V shed 2 bases, J shed 6 bases, and the junction held 3 bases outside the gene matches. The germline CDR1 and CDR2 sequences are SQVTM and ANQGSEA. The CDR3 totals 12 residues. The CDR3 here is CSVERQGDGYTF. CDR3 coding DNA: TGCAGCGTTGAAAGGCAGGGGGATGGCTACACCTTC.

At least ten counts were recorded for this clone. The chain uses TRBV7-2 and TRBJ2-3, with TRBD2 matching over 10 bases. In germline, CDR1 is SGHTA, CDR2 FQGNSA. This CDR3 comprises 16 residues. V gave up 0 bases and J gave up 4 bases; unmatched junction bases: 4. In nucleotides, the CDR3 is TGTGCCAGCAGCTTAGCGAGCGGGGGGGCCTCAGATACGCAGTATTTT. Encoded protein: CASSLASGGASDTQYF. Filled out from reference TRBV7-2 and TRBJ2-3, the complete variable domain reads GAGVSQSPSNKVTEKGKDVELRCDPISGHTALYWYRQSLGQGLEFLIYFQGNSAPDKSGLPSDRFSAERTGGSVSTLTIQRTQQEDSAVYLCASSLASGGASDTQYFGPGTRLTVL.